Sequencing of this TCR beta chain was carried out in a study of identical twins. With 4 bases removed from V and 1 base from J, the gap between germline ends came to 16 bases. Germline CDR1 is SGHRS and CDR2 is YFSETQ. The CDR3 consists of 16 residues. Regarding this clonotype: What it binds is not known.

The study's findings and limits: Sequences that were out-of-frame, alpha and twin-shared displayed an excess of low generation probability.

Template switching introduced a universal primer site, and the cDNA bore unique molecular identifiers. From the 5' RACE reads, TCRdb called clonotypes with MiXCR, one entry per CDR3 protein. The sample has about 190,000 distinct CDR3 sequences, less than 20% seen once. These records were also assigned to another study, of T cells expressing NK-cell markers. From that second work: In five to seven donors, dominant CD3+CD56+NKG2C+ clonotypes ranked among the top 10 CD8+ clonotypes. In several donors, dominant clonotypes made up 28.3-60.1% of CD3+CD56-NKG2C+ cells.

The rearrangement uses TRBV5-1 and TRBJ2-3, with unresolved D. Sequencing was done on a sample of CD8+ T cells sorted from blood. This TCR derives from a woman younger than 35 in good health. CDR3 nucleotides: TGCGCCAGCAGCCTTCAACAACCGGCCGGCACAGATACGCAGTATTTT. Encoded protein: CASSLQQPAGTDTQYF. The full variable domain, rest sourced from reference TRBV5-1 and TRBJ2-3, is KAGVTQTPRYLIKTRGQQVTLSCSPISGHRSVSWYQQTPGQGLQFLFEYFSETQRNKGNFPGRFSGRQFSNSRSEMNVSTLELGDSALYLCASSLQQPAGTDTQYFGPGTRLTVL.